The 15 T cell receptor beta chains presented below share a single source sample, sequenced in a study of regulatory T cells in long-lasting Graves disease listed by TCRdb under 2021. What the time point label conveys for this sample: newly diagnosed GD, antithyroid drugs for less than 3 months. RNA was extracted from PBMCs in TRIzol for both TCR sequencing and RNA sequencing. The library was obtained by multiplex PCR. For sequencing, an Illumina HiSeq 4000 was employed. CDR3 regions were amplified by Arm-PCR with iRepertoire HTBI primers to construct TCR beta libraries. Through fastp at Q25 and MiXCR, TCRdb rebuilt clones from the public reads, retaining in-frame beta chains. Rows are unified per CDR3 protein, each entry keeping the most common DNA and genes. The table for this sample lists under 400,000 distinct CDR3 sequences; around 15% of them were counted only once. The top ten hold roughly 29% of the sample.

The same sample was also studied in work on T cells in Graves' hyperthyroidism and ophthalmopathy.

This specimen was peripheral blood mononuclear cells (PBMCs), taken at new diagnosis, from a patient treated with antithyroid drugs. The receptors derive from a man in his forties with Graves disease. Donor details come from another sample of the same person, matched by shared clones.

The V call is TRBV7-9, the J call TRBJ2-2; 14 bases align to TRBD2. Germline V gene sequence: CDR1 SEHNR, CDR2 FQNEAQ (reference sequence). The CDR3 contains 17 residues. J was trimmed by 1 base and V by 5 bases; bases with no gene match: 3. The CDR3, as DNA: TGTGCCAGCAGCCCAGGGACTAGCGGGAGGAACACCGGGGAGCTGTTTTTT. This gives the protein CASSPGTSGRNTGELFF. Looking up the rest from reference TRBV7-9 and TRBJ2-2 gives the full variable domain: DTGVSQNPRHKITKRGQNVTFRCDPISEHNRLYWYRQTLGQGPEFLTYFQNEAQLEKSRLLSDRFSAERPKGSFSTLEIQRTEQGDSAMYLCASSPGTSGRNTGELFFGEGSRLTVL.

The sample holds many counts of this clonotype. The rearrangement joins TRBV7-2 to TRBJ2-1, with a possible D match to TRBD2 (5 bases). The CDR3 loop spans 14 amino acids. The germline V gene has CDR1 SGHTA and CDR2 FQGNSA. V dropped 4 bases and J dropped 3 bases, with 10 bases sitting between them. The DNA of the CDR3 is TGTGCCAGCAGCTACGGGATCGTCTACAATGAGCAGTTCTTC. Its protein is CASSYGIVYNEQFF.

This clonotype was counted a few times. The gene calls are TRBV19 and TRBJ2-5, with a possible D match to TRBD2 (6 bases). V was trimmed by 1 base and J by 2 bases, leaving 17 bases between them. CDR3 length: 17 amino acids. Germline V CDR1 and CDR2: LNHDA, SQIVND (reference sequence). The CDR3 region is CASSIGARWGVQETQYF. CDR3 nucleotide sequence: TGTGCCAGTAGTATAGGAGCCCGTTGGGGGGTTCAAGAGACCCAGTACTTC.

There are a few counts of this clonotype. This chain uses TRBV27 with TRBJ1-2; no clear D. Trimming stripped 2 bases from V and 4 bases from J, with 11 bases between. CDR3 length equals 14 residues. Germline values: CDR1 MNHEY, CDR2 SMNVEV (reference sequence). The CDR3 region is CASSLTGNGYGYTF. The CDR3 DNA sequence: TGTGCCAGCAGTTTAACGGGGAATGGCTATGGCTACACCTTC.

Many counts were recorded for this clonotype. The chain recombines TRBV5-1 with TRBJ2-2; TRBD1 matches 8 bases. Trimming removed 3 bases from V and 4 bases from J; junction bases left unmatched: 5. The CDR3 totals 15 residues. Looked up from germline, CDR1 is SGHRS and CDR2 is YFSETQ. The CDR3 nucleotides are TGCGCCAGCAGCTCGACAGGGGACGGCACCGGGGAGCTGTTTTTT. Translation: CASSSTGDGTGELFF.

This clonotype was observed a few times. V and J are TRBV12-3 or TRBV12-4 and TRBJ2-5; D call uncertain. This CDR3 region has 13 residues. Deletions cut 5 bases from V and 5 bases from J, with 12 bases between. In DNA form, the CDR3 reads TGTGCCAGCAGTGTAAACGGTCGGGAGACCCAGTACTTC. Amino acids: CASSVNGRETQYF.

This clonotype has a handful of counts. CDR3 amino acids: CASSQGQGRGGNQPQHF. The CDR3 DNA is TGTGCCAGCAGCCAAGGACAAGGCAGGGGAGGGAATCAGCCCCAGCATTTT. The rearrangement links TRBV4-2 to TRBJ1-5; maybe TRBD1 (6 bases). CDR1 and CDR2 (germline): LGHNA, YNFKEQ. Trimming removed 1 base at V and 4 bases at J, with 17 bases between. The CDR3 is 17 residues long.

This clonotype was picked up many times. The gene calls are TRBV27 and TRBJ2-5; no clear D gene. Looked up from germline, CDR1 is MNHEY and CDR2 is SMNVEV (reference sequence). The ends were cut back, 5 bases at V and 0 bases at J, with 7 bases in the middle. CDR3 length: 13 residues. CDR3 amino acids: CASSTPYQETQYF. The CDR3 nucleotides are TGTGCCAGCAGTACCCCGTACCAAGAGACCCAGTACTTC.

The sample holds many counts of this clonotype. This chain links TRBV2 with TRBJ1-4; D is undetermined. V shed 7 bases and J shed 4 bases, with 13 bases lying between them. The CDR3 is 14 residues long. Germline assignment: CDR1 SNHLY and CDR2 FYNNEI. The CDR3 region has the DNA TGTGCCAGCAAGAAGGGAAGTGGTAATGAAAAACTGTTTTTT. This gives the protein CASKKGSGNEKLFF.

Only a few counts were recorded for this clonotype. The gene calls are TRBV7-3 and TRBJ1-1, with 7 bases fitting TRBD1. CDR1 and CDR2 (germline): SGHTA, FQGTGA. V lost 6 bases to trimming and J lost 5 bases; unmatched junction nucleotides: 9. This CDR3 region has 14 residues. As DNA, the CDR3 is TGTGCCAGCAGTCAACAGGGGTTTGTGACTGAAGCTTTCTTT. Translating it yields CASSQQGFVTEAFF.

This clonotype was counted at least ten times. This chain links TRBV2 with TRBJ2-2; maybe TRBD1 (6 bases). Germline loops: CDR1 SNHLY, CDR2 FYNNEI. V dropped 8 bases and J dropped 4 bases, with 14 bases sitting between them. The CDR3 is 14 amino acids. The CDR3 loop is CASGGTLVTGELFF. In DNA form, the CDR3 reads TGTGCCAGCGGGGGCACCCTCGTCACCGGGGAGCTGTTTTTT.

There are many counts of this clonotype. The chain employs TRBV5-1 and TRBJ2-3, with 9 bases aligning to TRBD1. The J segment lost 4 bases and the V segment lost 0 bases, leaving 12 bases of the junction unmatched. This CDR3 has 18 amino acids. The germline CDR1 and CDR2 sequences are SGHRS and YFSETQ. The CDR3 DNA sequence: TGCGCCAGCAGCTTGGCCAGTCACGGGACAGGGTTTTCAGATACGCAGTATTTT. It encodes CASSLASHGTGFSDTQYF.

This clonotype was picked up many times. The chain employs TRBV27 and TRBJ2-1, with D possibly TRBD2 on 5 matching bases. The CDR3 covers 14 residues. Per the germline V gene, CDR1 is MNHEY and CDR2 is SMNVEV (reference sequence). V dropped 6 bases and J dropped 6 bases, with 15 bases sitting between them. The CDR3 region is CASSETGMVNEQFF. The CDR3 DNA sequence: TGTGCCAGCAGCGAAACGGGGATGGTCAATGAGCAGTTCTTC.

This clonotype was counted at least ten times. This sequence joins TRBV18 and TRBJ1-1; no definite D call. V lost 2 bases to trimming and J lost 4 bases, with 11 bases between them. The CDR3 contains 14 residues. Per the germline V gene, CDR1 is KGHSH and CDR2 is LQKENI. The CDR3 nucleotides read TGTGCCAGCTCACCAACGGTGCGATCCACTGAAGCTTTCTTT. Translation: CASSPTVRSTEAFF.

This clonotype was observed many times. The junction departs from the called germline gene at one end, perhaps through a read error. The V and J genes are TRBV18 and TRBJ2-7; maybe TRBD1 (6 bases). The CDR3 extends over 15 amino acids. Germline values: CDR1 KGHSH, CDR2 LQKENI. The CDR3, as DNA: TGTGCCAGCTCTCCACCGGTGGGGGCAGACCACGAGCAGTACTTC. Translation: CASSPPVGADHEQYF.